The T cell receptor beta chain described here comes from a study of CD4 T cells in relation to SARS-CoV-2 and coronaviruses. Study observations and caveats: In roughly 60% of donors, memory CD4+ clonotypes crossrecognized SARS-CoV-2 and at least one common cold coronavirus spike.

The germline gives CDR1 SNHLY, CDR2 FYNNEI. The CDR3 length is 17 residues. V was trimmed by 4 bases and J by 4 bases, leaving 21 bases between them. Remarks on this clone: The antigen is unknown.

The method was immunoSEQ multiplex PCR; TCRdb's version includes in-frame clones alone and lacks a portion of them. The sample lists around 41,000 clones, approximately 80% occurring once. The V gene is TRBV2, the J gene TRBJ2-3, with D possibly TRBD2 on 6 matching bases. The sequenced sample was naive CD4+ T cells from PBMCs, cultured in vitro. Subset in this sample: naive CD4+ T cells isolated by negative enrichment. The TCR was taken from an adult with COVID-19. The CDR3 DNA follows: TGTGCCAGCAGTGTCCTCGAGTGGAGGGGTATCTCAGATACGCAGTATTTT. Translation: CASSVLEWRGISDTQYF.